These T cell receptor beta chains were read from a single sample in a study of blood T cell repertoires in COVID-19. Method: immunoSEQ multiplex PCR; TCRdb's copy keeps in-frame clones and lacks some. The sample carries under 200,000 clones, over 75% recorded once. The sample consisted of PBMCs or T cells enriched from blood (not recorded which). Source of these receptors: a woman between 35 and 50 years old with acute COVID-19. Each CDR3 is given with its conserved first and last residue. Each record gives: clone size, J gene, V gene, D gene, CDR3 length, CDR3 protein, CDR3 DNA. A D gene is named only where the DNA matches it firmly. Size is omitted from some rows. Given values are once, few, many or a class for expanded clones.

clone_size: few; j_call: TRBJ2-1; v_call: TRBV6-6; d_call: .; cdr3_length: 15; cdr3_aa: CASSTQGSSYNEQFF; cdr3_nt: TGTGCCAGCAGTACCCAGGGTAGCTCCTACAATGAGCAGTTCTTC
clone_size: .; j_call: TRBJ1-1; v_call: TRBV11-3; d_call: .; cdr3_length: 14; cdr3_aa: CASSEQVSGTEAFF; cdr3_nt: TGTGCCAGCAGCGAACAGGTTTCCGGCACTGAAGCTTTCTTT
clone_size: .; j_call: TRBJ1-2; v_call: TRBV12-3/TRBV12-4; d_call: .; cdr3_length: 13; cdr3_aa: CASSPGRNYGYTF; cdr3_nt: TGTGCCAGCAGCCCGGGAAGGAACTATGGCTACACCTTC
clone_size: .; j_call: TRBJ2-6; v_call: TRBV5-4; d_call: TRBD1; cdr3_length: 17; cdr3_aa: CASSLGNRGTGANVLTF; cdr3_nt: TGTGCCAGCAGCTTGGGGAACAGGGGAACTGGGGCCAACGTCCTGACTTTC
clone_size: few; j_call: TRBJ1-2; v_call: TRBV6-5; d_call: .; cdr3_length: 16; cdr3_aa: CASSLAPWDTTYGYTF; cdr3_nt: TGTGCCAGCAGTTTGGCTCCGTGGGACACGACCTATGGCTACACCTTC
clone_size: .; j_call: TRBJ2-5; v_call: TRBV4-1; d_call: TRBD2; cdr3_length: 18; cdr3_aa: CASSQDRIAGGQGETQYF; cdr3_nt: TGCGCCAGCAGCCAAGATCGGATAGCGGGAGGGCAGGGGGAGACCCAGTACTTC
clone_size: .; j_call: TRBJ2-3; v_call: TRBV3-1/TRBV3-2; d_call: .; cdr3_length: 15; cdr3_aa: CASSHRKGETDTQYF; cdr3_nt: TGTGCCAGCAGCCACCGAAAGGGGGAGACTGATACGCAGTATTTT
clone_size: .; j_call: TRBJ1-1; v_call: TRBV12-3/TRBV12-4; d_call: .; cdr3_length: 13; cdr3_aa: CASSSWGYTEAFF; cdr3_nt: TGTGCCAGCAGTTCCTGGGGCTACACTGAAGCTTTCTTT
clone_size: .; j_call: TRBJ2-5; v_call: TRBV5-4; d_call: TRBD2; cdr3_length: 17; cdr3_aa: CASSPLAGAREQETQYF; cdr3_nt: TGTGCCAGCAGCCCGTTAGCGGGAGCCAGAGAACAAGAGACCCAGTACTTC
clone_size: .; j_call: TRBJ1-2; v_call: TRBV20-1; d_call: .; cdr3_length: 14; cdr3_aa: CSASPERVNYGYTF; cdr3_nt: TGCAGTGCTAGTCCGGAGAGGGTTAACTATGGCTACACCTTC
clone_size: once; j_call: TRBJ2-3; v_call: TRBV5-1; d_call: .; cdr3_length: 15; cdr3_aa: CASSLDLKPGDTQYF; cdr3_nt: TGCGCCAGCAGCTTGGATTTGAAGCCGGGAGATACGCAGTATTTT
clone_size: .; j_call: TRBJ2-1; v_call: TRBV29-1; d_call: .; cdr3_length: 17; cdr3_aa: CSVESRGAGNFYNEQFF; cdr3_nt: TGCAGCGTTGAGTCCCGGGGGGCGGGAAACTTCTACAATGAGCAGTTCTTC
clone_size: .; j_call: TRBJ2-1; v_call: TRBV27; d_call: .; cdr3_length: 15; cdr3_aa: CASSKLGGAYNEQFF; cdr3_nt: TGTGCCAGCAGTAAGCTTGGAGGGGCCTACAATGAGCAGTTCTTC
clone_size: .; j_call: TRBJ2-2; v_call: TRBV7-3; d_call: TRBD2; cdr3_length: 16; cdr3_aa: CASSLTSGGTSGELFF; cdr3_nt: TGTGCCAGCAGCTTAACGAGCGGGGGTACATCCGGGGAGCTGTTTTTT
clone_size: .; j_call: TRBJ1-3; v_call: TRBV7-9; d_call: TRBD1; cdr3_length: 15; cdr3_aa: CASSLEGGFGNTIYF; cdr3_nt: TGTGCCAGCAGCTTAGAAGGGGGCTTTGGAAACACCATATATTTT
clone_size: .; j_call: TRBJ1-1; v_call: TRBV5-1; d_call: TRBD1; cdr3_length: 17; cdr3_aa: CASSLVGTGFGDTEAFF; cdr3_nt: TGCGCCAGCAGCTTGGTCGGGACAGGGTTTGGGGACACTGAAGCTTTCTTT
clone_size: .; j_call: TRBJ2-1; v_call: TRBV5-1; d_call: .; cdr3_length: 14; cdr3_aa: CASGRGSSYNEQFF; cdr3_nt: TGCGCCAGCGGCCGGGGGAGCTCCTACAATGAGCAGTTCTTC
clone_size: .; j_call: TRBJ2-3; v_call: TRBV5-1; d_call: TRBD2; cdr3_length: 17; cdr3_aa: CASSLWTSGREADTQYF; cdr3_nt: TGCGCCAGCAGCCTATGGACTAGCGGGAGGGAGGCAGATACGCAGTATTTT
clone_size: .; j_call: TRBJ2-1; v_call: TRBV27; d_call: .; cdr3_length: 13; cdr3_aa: CASSLSIASEQFF; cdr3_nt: TGTGCCAGCAGTTTATCTATAGCATCTGAGCAGTTCTTC
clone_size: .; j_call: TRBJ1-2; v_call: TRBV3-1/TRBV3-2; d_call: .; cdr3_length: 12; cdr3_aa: CASSQVRGGYTF; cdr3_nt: TGTGCCAGCAGCCAAGTGCGGGGTGGCTACACCTTC
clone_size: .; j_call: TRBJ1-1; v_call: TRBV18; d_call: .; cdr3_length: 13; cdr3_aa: CASSPSGIAEAFF; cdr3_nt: TGTGCCAGCTCACCATCAGGAATCGCTGAAGCTTTCTTT
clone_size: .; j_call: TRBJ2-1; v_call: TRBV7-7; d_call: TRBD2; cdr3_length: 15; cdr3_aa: CASSLGIAAGDEQFF; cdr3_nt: TGTGCTAGCAGCTTAGGCATTGCAGCGGGGGATGAGCAGTTCTTC
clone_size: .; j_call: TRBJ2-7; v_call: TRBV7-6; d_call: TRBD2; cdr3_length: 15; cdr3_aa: CASSEGLAGADEQYF; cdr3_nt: TGTGCCAGCAGCGAGGGACTAGCGGGAGCTGATGAGCAGTACTTC
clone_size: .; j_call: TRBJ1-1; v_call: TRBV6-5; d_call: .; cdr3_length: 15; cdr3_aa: CASRRVATLNTEAFF; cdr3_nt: TGTGCCAGCAGGAGGGTAGCTACCCTGAACACTGAAGCTTTCTTT
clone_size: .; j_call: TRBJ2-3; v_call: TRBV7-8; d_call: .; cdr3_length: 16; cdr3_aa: CASSLRPVTSTDTQYF; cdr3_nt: TGTGCCAGCAGCTTAAGACCAGTGACTAGCACAGATACGCAGTATTTT
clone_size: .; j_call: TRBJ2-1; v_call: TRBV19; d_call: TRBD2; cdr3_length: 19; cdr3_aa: CASSTPRLAGGPGRNEQFF; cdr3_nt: TGTGCCAGTAGTACCCCACGGCTAGCGGGAGGGCCAGGGAGGAATGAGCAGTTCTTC
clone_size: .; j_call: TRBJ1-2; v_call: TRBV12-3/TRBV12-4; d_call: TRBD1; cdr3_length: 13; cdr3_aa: CASSQQGSYGYTF; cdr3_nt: TGTGCCAGCAGCCAACAGGGGAGCTATGGCTACACCTTC
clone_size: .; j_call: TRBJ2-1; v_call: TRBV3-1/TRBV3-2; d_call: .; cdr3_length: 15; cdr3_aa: CASSPAPDSLDEQFF; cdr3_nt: TGTGCCAGCAGCCCCGCCCCTGACTCCTTGGATGAGCAGTTCTTC